The 15 T cell receptor beta chains in this list originate from one sample, sequenced in a study of blood T cell repertoires in COVID-19. This table comes from immunoSEQ multiplex PCR, and its TCRdb copy is limited to in-frame clones, with some not included. This table has approximately 400,000 clones, about four fifths appearing once. Input material: PBMCs or T cells enriched from blood (not recorded which). Receptors were obtained from a woman in her forties or fifties who had recovered from COVID-19.

This chain joins TRBV7-2 and TRBJ2-2; 7 bases agree with TRBD2. Losses at the gene ends were 5 bases for V and 1 base for J; bases not matched to a gene: 4. Germline V gives CDR1 SGHTA, CDR2 FQGNSA. CDR3 length equals 15 residues. CDR3 loop: CASSPAGVNTGELFF. The CDR3 DNA reads as TGTGCCAGCAGCCCGGCGGGGGTGAACACCGGGGAGCTGTTTTTT. Looking up the rest from reference TRBV7-2 and TRBJ2-2 gives the full variable domain: GAGVSQSPSNKVTEKGKDVELRCDPISGHTALYWYRQSLGQGLEFLIYFQGNSAPDKSGLPSDRFSAERTGGSVSTLTIQRTQQEDSAVYLCASSPAGVNTGELFFGEGSRLTVL.

V and J are TRBV7-2 and TRBJ1-2; no reliable D call. CDR1 is SGHTA and CDR2 is FQGNSA in the germline V gene. Between the trimmed V and J ends, which lost 1 base and 4 bases, there was a span of 16 bases. This CDR3 contains 16 residues. CDR3 region: CASSLDPGRPFYGYTF. CDR3 nucleotides: TGTGCCAGCAGCTTAGACCCCGGCAGGCCTTTCTATGGCTACACCTTC.

This clone appeared a few times. The rearrangement joins TRBV4-3 to TRBJ1-1; D call uncertain. Trimming stripped 1 base from V and 6 bases from J, with 15 bases between. The germline CDR1 and CDR2 sequences are LGHNA and YSLEER. The CDR3 runs 15 residues. The CDR3 DNA sequence: TGCGCCAGCAGCCAAGGTGACGGGATAGGAGCTGAAGCTTTCTTT. Translated, it gives CASSQGDGIGAEAFF.

V usage is TRBV7-8 and J usage is TRBJ1-1; TRBD1 is a possible D gene (6 bases). The CDR3 has 15 residues. Germline CDR1 reads SGHVS; CDR2 reads FQNEAQ. Trimming shortened V by 3 bases and J by 0 bases, and 11 bases separated the two germline ends. The CDR3 bases are TGTGCCAGCAGCTTCCAGGGGCGGGTGAACACTGAAGCTTTCTTT. Encoded protein: CASSFQGRVNTEAFF.

The rearrangement joins TRBV27 to TRBJ2-6; a weak D match, TRBD2 (5 bases). Germline V gives CDR1 MNHEY, CDR2 SMNVEV (reference sequence). The CDR3 runs 16 residues. Trimming left V 3 bases short and J 2 bases short, with 11 bases between. In DNA, the CDR3 is TGTGCCAGCAGTTTGGGAGACGGGGCTGGGGCCAACGTCCTGACTTTC. As protein: CASSLGDGAGANVLTF.

CDR3 bases: TGCGCCAGCAGCCCGAATATGGGGGCTGGCAATTCACCCCTCCACTTT. Translation gives CASSPNMGAGNSPLHF. The chain carries TRBV5-1 and TRBJ1-6; maybe TRBD1 (6 bases). V lost 4 bases to trimming and J lost 7 bases, with 18 bases between them. CDR3 length: 16 amino acids. Germline V gene data show CDR1 as SGHRS and CDR2 as YFSETQ.

This clone appeared once. This rearrangement joins TRBV29-1 to TRBJ2-1; D may be TRBD2 (5 bases). The CDR3 consists of 12 residues. Germline V gives CDR1 SQVTM, CDR2 ANQGSEA. V lost 3 bases and J lost 12, with 15 bases in between. This CDR3 is CSVDGGGYGQFF. CDR3 nucleotide sequence: TGCAGCGTTGACGGAGGTGGGTACGGGCAGTTCTTC.

This clone was seen a handful of times. The rearrangement joins TRBV2 to TRBJ1-2; maybe TRBD1 (6 bases). This CDR3 comprises 15 residues. V was clipped by 8 bases and J by 5 bases, with 21 bases between them. CDR1 and CDR2 from the germline V gene are SNHLY and FYNNEI. The CDR3 DNA sequence: TGTGCCAGCGTGCGGCAACCGGGACAAGGGTATGGCTACACCTTC. Protein product: CASVRQPGQGYGYTF. Drawing the rest from reference TRBV2 and TRBJ1-2, the complete variable domain is EPEVTQTPSHQVTQMGQEVILRCVPISNHLYFYWYRQILGQKVEFLVSFYNNEISEKSEIFDDQFSVERPDGSNFTLKIRSTKLEDSAMYFCASVRQPGQGYGYTFGSGTRLTVV.

V usage is TRBV30 and J usage is TRBJ2-4; 8 nucleotides align to TRBD1. Germline CDR1 reads GTSNPN; CDR2 reads SVGIG (reference sequence). V lost 3 bases, J lost 1 base, and 2 bases stayed unmatched. CDR3 length: 14 amino acids. The CDR3 nucleotides are TGTGCCTGGAGCCGGACAGGGGCCAAAAACATTCAGTACTTC. Translated, it gives CAWSRTGAKNIQYF.

This clone was observed a single time. This sequence joins TRBV2 and TRBJ2-3; D is ambiguous. Germline assignment: CDR1 SNHLY and CDR2 FYNNEI. The germline V and J ends were trimmed by 5 bases and 2 bases, with 20 bases remaining between them. The CDR3 spans 17 residues. CDR3 region: CASSQSRSLLFTDTQYF. CDR3 DNA sequence: TGTGCCAGCAGTCAATCGCGGAGTCTCCTCTTCACAGATACGCAGTATTTT.

The CDR3 sequence is CASSLGLAGGWASTDTQYF. Written as DNA, the CDR3 is TGTGCCAGCAGCTTGGGACTAGCGGGGGGATGGGCCAGCACAGATACGCAGTATTTT. This sequence joins TRBV7-2 and TRBJ2-3; 15 bases fit TRBD2. There are 19 residues in the CDR3. V shed 3 bases and J 0 bases; nucleotides not matched to a gene: 7. Per germline, CDR1 SGHTA and CDR2 FQGNSA.

The chain uses TRBV14 and TRBJ1-6; 8 bases fit TRBD1. The length of the CDR3 is 16 residues. CDR1 is SGHDN and CDR2 is FVKESK in the germline V gene. V was clipped by 1 base and J by 3 bases; unmatched bases: 2. CDR3 residues: CASSQGTGFYNSPLHF. For the CDR3, the DNA is TGTGCCAGCAGCCAAGGGACAGGGTTCTATAATTCACCCCTCCACTTT.

J is TRBJ2-2 and V is TRBV3-1 (or the pseudogene TRBV3-2); TRBD2 agrees at 11 bases. Per the germline V gene, CDR1 is LGHDT and CDR2 is YNNKEL (reference sequence). CDR3 length: 15 amino acids. V dropped 1 base and J dropped 6; count of bases not matched to a gene: 1. CDR3 amino acids: CASSQASGGSGELFF. The CDR3 DNA reads as TGTGCCAGCAGCCAAGCTAGCGGGGGGTCCGGGGAGCTGTTTTTT.

This clone has more than one count but fewer than ten. The V gene is TRBV18, the J gene TRBJ2-6; 14 bases are shared with TRBD2. This CDR3 is built from 20 residues. The V segment lost 3 bases and the J segment 3 bases; nucleotides outside the gene matches: 10. The germline V gene encodes CDR1 KGHSH and CDR2 LQKENI. CDR3 protein: CASSPLPGLAGGGGANVLTF. The CDR3 DNA reads TGTGCCAGCTCACCTCTCCCAGGACTAGCGGGGGGAGGTGGGGCCAACGTCCTGACTTTC. The variable domain in full, completed from reference TRBV18 and TRBJ2-6, reads NAGVMQNPRHLVRRRGQEARLRCSPMKGHSHVYWYRQLPEEGLKFMVYLQKENIIDESGMPKERFSAEFPKEGPSILRIQQVVRGDSAAYFCASSPLPGLAGGGGANVLTFGAGSRLTVL.

The chain joins TRBV5-5 to TRBJ2-3; possibly TRBD1 for D (6 bases). V was cut by 1 base and J by 4 bases, with 13 bases left in between. The CDR3 covers 15 residues. The germline gives CDR1 SGHKS, CDR2 YYEKEE (reference sequence). CDR3 sequence (DNA): TGTGCCAGCAGCTTGACCCTACAGGGCGCAGATACGCAGTATTTT. It encodes CASSLTLQGADTQYF.